The clone carrying this T cell receptor (beta chain) appeared a few times. Its specificity is not known. These data are taken from a study of CD8 T cells in ankylosing spondylitis. Using its own MiXCR run on the 5' RACE reads, TCRdb lists one record per CDR3 protein. Counted here are 150,000 to 200,000 distinct CDR3 sequences, around 19% occurring once; the ten biggest clones make up under 9%. Study-wide points: The clones that were linked to disease were reported to be significantly enriched in matched synovial fluid samples from ankylosing spondylitis patients.

Germline-derived CDR1 and CDR2 are DFQATT and SNEGSKA (reference sequence). The CDR3 has 13 residues. Sequencing was carried out using blood, either unsorted or a sorted T cell fraction (not recorded which). The chain combines TRBV20-1 with TRBJ2-1; TRBD1 agrees at 8 bases. The receptor comes from a male donor with ankylosing spondylitis or in good health (not recorded which). The CDR3 DNA reads as TGCAGGGCAGGGGGCGCGGGGTACAATGAGCAGTTCTTC. The encoded protein is CRAGGAGYNEQFF.